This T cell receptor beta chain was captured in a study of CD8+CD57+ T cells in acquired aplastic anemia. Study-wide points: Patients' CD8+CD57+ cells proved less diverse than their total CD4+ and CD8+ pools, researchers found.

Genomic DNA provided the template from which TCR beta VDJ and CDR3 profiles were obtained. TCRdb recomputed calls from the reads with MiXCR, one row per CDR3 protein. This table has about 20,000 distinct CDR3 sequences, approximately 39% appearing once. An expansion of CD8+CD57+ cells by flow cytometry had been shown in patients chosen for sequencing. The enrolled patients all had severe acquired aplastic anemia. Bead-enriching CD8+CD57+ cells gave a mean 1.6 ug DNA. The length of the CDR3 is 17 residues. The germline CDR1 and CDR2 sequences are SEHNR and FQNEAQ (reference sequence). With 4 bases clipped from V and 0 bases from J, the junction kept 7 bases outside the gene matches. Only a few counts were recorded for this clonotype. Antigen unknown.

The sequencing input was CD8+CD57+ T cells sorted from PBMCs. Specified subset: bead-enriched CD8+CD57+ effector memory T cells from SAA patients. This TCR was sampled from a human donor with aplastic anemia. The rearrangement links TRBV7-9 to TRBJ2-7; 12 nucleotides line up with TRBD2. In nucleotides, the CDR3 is TGTGCCAGCAGCTCTACCCCGACTAGCGGGAGCTCCTACGAGCAGTACTTC. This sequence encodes CASSSTPTSGSSYEQYF.